Here is one T cell receptor (beta chain) with its context. This sample was taken from a study of T cells after somatic rescue of genetic block. The protocol was immunoSEQ multiplex PCR, while the TCRdb copy is restricted to in-frame clones and leaves out a portion. The sample records around 100,000 clones, 75% to 95% being singletons. In germline, CDR1 is SNHLY, CDR2 FYNNEI. Trimming stripped 3 bases from V and 9 bases from J, with 12 bases between. The CDR3 has 12 amino acids. The rearrangement links TRBV2 to TRBJ2-7, with D unresolved. Sequences were obtained from peripheral blood mononuclear cells (PBMCs). This receptor was identified in a woman aged 18-29 years. DNA for the CDR3: TGTGCCAGCAGTGATCCTGGGTCCGGGCAGTACTTC. Translated: CASSDPGSGQYF.